Presented here are 22 T cell receptor beta chains from one specimen sequenced in a study of T cells after yellow fever vaccination. TCRdb reprocessed the 5' RACE reads via MiXCR and lists one record per CDR3 protein. The repertoire includes 310,000 or so distinct CDR3 sequences, 6.5% to 8.5% of them detected once, and about 18% sits in the top ten. The sample consisted of PBMCs, taken more than 35 days after the first yellow fever vaccination. The source is a man aged 18 to 35 who received the YFV17D yellow fever vaccine.

This chain uses TRBV7-2 with TRBJ1-4, with D possibly TRBD1 on 5 matching bases. Germline loops: CDR1 SGHTA, CDR2 FQGNSA. Trimming took 1 base from V and 8 from J, leaving 8 bases between them. The CDR3 sequence is 13 residues long. The CDR3 DNA is TGTGCCAGCAGCTTAGAAACAGGAGAAAAACTGTTTTTT. This translates into CASSLETGEKLFF. Combining the CDR3 with reference TRBV7-2 and TRBJ1-4 gives the whole variable domain GAGVSQSPSNKVTEKGKDVELRCDPISGHTALYWYRQSLGQGLEFLIYFQGNSAPDKSGLPSDRFSAERTGGSVSTLTIQRTQQEDSAVYLCASSLETGEKLFFGSGTQLSVL.

The CDR3 sequence: CASSLIGGAHNEQFF. CDR3 DNA sequence: TGTGCCAGCAGCTTGATCGGGGGGGCCCACAATGAGCAGTTCTTC. The chain couples TRBV7-3 to TRBJ2-1; 8 nucleotides align to TRBD2. Looked up from germline, CDR1 is SGHTA and CDR2 is FQGTGA. The CDR3 contains 15 residues. With 3 bases clipped from V and 5 bases from J, the junction kept 6 bases outside the gene matches.

Only a few counts were recorded for this clonotype. The chain couples TRBV6-1 to TRBJ2-7, with D perhaps being TRBD1 or TRBD2 (5 bases each). V was cut by 7 bases and J by 1 base, with 14 bases left in between. This CDR3 has 14 amino acids. CDR1 is MNHNS and CDR2 is SASEGT in the germline V gene. This chain's CDR3 is CASIPGTGSYEQYF. For the CDR3, the DNA is TGTGCCAGCATCCCCGGGACGGGATCCTACGAGCAGTACTTC.

This clonotype has at least ten counts. V gene TRBV6-2 or TRBV6-3 combines with J gene TRBJ2-1, with 11 positions matching TRBD2. Germline loops: CDR1 MNHEY, CDR2 SVGEGT. This CDR3 spans 16 amino acids. Trimming took 2 bases from V and 4 from J; bases not matched to a gene: 4. CDR3 sequence reads: CASSYLAGGIYNEQFF. The CDR3 DNA reads TGTGCCAGCAGTTACCTAGCGGGGGGTATATACAATGAGCAGTTCTTC.

This clonotype appeared a few times. The rearrangement uses TRBV19 and TRBJ1-1; tentative D call: TRBD1 (5 bases). The germline V gene has CDR1 LNHDA and CDR2 SQIVND (reference sequence). Trimming took off 7 bases at V and 4 bases at J, with 16 bases between the two ends. The CDR3 has 14 amino acids. CDR3 coding DNA: TGTGCCAGTACTCCCCTAGACAGAGCCACTGAAGCTTTCTTT. Its protein is CASTPLDRATEAFF.

This chain uses TRBV18 with TRBJ1-5; 7 bases are shared with TRBD1. After removal of 6 bases from V and 2 bases from J, the junction contained 13 bases not matched to a gene. The V gene's germline CDR1 is KGHSH and CDR2 LQKENI. The CDR3 has 17 amino acids. The CDR3: CASSPYNTGAGNQPQHF. CDR3 nucleotide sequence: TGTGCCAGCTCTCCTTACAACACAGGGGCGGGCAATCAGCCCCAGCATTTT.

The table lists this clonotype with many counts. V gene TRBV12-3 or TRBV12-4 combines with J gene TRBJ1-1; D gene uncertain. V shed 2 bases and J shed 1 base, with 5 bases lying between them. The CDR3 spans 13 residues. The CDR3 region is CASSLSWNTEAFF. As DNA, the CDR3 is TGTGCCAGCAGTTTATCATGGAACACTGAAGCTTTCTTT.

The gene calls are TRBV5-1 and TRBJ2-3; possible D gene TRBD2, 5 bases. Looked up from germline, CDR1 is SGHRS and CDR2 is YFSETQ. The CDR3 loop spans 15 amino acids. Trimming took 0 bases from V and 2 from J, leaving 10 bases between them. The CDR3, as DNA: TGCGCCAGCAGCTTGGCGCCGGAGGTCACAGATACGCAGTATTTT. This translates into CASSLAPEVTDTQYF.

This clonotype has a handful of counts. The genes are TRBV29-1 and TRBJ2-3; TRBD2 aligns across 11 bases. The length of the CDR3 is 16 residues. V dropped 6 bases and J dropped 3; count of bases not matched to a gene: 11. Germline-derived CDR1 and CDR2 are SQVTM and ANQGSEA. CDR3 amino acids: CSVNPRLAGRTDTQYF. The CDR3 coding sequence is TGCAGCGTCAACCCCCGACTAGCGGGGAGGACAGATACGCAGTATTTT.

This clonotype was observed many times. The rearrangement uses TRBV20-1 and TRBJ2-3; no clear D. This CDR3 has 14 residues. Looked up from germline, CDR1 is DFQATT and CDR2 is SNEGSKA (reference sequence). The V and J ends lost 1 base and 0 bases respectively, with 8 bases between them. The DNA for the CDR3 is TGCAGTGCTAGAGGACTTGCGAGCACAGATACGCAGTATTTT. Amino acids: CSARGLASTDTQYF.

Regarding this clonotype: Just one base apart from a much larger clone, this may be a read error. This sequence joins TRBV5-1 and TRBJ2-3; 12 bases map to TRBD2. From germline, CDR1 is SGHRS and CDR2 YFSETQ. The CDR3 is made up of 17 amino acids. CDR3 sequence reads: CASSLGLAGAYTDRQYF. The CDR3 DNA reads as TGCGCCAGCAGCTTGGGACTAGCGGGGGCCTACACAGATAGGCAGTATTTT.

This clonotype was picked up a small number of times. The chain carries TRBV21-1 and TRBJ2-7; TRBD2, the table's D call, lacks a check against the DNA. TRBV21-1 is labeled a pseudogene. This CDR3 comprises 13 residues. The CDR3 DNA reads TGTGCCAGCAGCGGCGAGGGTCCATACGAGCAGTACGTC. Translation: CASSGEGPYEQYV.

This clonotype was counted at least ten times. The rearrangement uses TRBV24-1 and TRBJ2-2; 7 bases match TRBD1. CDR1 and CDR2 from the germline V gene are KGHDR and SFDVKD. The CDR3 is 15 amino acids. J gave up 3 bases and V 0 bases, and 0 bases lay outside the gene matches. In nucleotides, the CDR3 is TGTGCCACCAGTGATTTGGACAGGGACACCGGGGAGCTGTTTTTT. This gives the protein CATSDLDRDTGELFF.

The chain carries TRBV11-3 and TRBJ2-5, with D possibly matching TRBD1 (5 bases). From germline, CDR1 is SGHNT and CDR2 YENEEA. V was shortened by 1 base and J by 5 bases, with 14 bases between the two germline ends. This CDR3 contains 15 residues. The CDR3 coding sequence is TGTGCCAGCAGCTTAGTGGGCAGGGAAGAGGAGACCCAGTACTTC. Translation gives CASSLVGREEETQYF.

This clonotype was recorded many times. The chain recombines TRBV9 with TRBJ1-6, with D possibly being TRBD1 (6 bases). The germline V and J ends were trimmed by 5 bases and 13 bases, with 19 bases remaining between them. Germline V gene lookup returns CDR1 SGDLS and CDR2 YYNGEE. CDR3 length equals 14 residues. CDR3 loop: CASSRGQGISPLHF. In DNA, the CDR3 is TGTGCCAGCAGTCGCGGCCAGGGGATCTCCCCCCTCCACTTT.

This chain joins TRBV3-1 and TRBJ2-5; TRBD1 or TRBD2 may be the D gene (5 bases each). Trimming stripped 3 bases from V and 1 base from J, with 15 bases between. CDR3 length: 16 amino acids. CDR1 is LGHDT, CDR2 YNNKEL, per germline (reference sequence). CDR3: CASSHPGDLGQETQYF. The CDR3 DNA reads TGTGCCAGCAGCCACCCCGGGGACCTAGGCCAAGAGACCCAGTACTTC.

Only a few counts were recorded for this clonotype. The rearrangement uses TRBV4-1 and TRBJ2-2; a weak D match, TRBD1 (6 bases). From germline, CDR1 is MGHRA and CDR2 YSYEKL. Trimming left V 4 bases short and J 0 bases short, with 18 bases between. The CDR3 contains 18 residues. DNA of the CDR3: TGCGCCAGCAGCCGATCCCTGGCAGGGGCCGCGAACACCGGGGAGCTGTTTTTT. It is translated as CASSRSLAGAANTGELFF.

This clonotype was counted a few times. The chain uses TRBV20-1 and TRBJ2-3; D remains unclear. The CDR3 is 14 amino acids. Per the germline V gene, CDR1 is DFQATT and CDR2 is SNEGSKA (reference sequence). The germline V and J ends were trimmed by 3 bases and 1 base, with 11 bases remaining between them. The CDR3 DNA reads TGCAGTGCTAGTGTCTTGCCCGGCACAGATACGCAGTATTTT. Protein product: CSASVLPGTDTQYF.

In its sample, this clonotype was seen a few times. V and J are TRBV27 and TRBJ1-1; 8 bases agree with TRBD1. V lost 5 bases, J lost 11 bases, and 13 bases stayed unmatched. CDR1 and CDR2 (germline): MNHEY, SMNVEV (reference sequence). CDR3 length: 14 residues. The CDR3 is CASSPQGQVHMAFF. In nucleotides, the CDR3 is TGTGCCAGCAGTCCGCAGGGACAGGTCCACATGGCTTTCTTT.

This clonotype was seen a few times. The V call is TRBV20-1, the J call TRBJ1-2, with no clear D. Trimming pared 3 bases from V and 3 bases from J, leaving 5 bases between. This CDR3 region has 11 residues. Germline V gene data show CDR1 as DFQATT and CDR2 as SNEGSKA (reference sequence). The CDR3 loop is CSASSDYGYTF. The CDR3 bases are TGCAGTGCTAGCTCAGACTATGGCTACACCTTC.

The V gene is TRBV12-3 or TRBV12-4, the J gene TRBJ2-7; D not resolved. Trimming stripped 3 bases from V and 3 bases from J, with 12 bases between. This CDR3 is 14 amino acids long. As DNA, the CDR3 is TGTGCCAGCAGTTTTTGGCCTGACCGCTACGAGCAGTACTTC. Amino acids: CASSFWPDRYEQYF.

In this sample, this clonotype turned up a few times. This chain joins TRBV4-3 and TRBJ2-5; D assignment may be TRBD1 or TRBD2 (5 bases each). V lost 2 bases and J 5 bases, leaving 15 bases between the germline ends. The CDR3 spans 15 residues. From germline, CDR1 is LGHNA and CDR2 YSLEER. CDR3 coding DNA: TGCGCCAGCAGCCAATGGGGGAAATCAGGGGAGACCCAGTACTTC. Translated: CASSQWGKSGETQYF.